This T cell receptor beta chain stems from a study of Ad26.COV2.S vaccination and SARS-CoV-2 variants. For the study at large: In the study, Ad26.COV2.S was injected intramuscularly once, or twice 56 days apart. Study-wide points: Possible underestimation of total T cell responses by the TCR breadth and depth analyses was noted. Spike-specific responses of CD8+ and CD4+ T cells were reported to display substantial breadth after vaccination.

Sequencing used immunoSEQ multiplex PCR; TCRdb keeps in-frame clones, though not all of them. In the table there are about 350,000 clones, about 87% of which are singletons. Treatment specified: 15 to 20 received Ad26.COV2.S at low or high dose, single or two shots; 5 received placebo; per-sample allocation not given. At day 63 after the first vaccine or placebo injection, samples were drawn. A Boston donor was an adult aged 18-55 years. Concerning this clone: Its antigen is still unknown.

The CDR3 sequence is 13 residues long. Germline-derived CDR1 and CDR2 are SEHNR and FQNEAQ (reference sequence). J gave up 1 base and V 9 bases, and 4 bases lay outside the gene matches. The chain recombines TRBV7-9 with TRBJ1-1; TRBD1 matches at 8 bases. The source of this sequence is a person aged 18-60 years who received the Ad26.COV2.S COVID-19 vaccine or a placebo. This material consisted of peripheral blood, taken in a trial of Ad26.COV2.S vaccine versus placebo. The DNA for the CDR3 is TGTGCCAGTCTTACAGGGGGGAACACTGAAGCTTTCTTT. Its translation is CASLTGGNTEAFF. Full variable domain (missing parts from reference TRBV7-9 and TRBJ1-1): DTGVSQNPRHKITKRGQNVTFRCDPISEHNRLYWYRQTLGQGPEFLTYFQNEAQLEKSRLLSDRFSAERPKGSFSTLEIQRTEQGDSAMYLCASLTGGNTEAFFGQGTRLTVV.